Presented here are 21 T cell receptor beta chains from one specimen sequenced in a study of Graves' ophthalmopathy and Graves' hyperthyroidism. The authors amplified TCR beta CDR3 regions, and they did so from RNA transcripts for repertoire sequencing. Second-round multiplex PCR followed a first-round RT-PCR using HTBI primers. TCRdb reprocessed the multiplex PCR reads via MiXCR and lists one record per CDR3 protein. The data show 350,000 or so distinct CDR3 sequences, roughly a sixth seen once. Input material: peripheral blood. The origin of the receptors is an adult man with Graves' ophthalmopathy.

The chain has TRBV7-2 and TRBJ2-2, with a tentative D call TRBD2 (6 bases). Per the germline V gene, CDR1 is SGHTA and CDR2 is FQGNSA. The CDR3 has 14 amino acids. Trimming removed 10 bases at V and 5 bases at J, with 17 bases between. The CDR3 DNA reads TGTGCCACCGGTGAAAAAGGGAGGACCGGGGAGCTGTTTTTT. This codes for CATGEKGRTGELFF.

This clonotype was detected ten times or more. This sequence joins TRBV27 and TRBJ1-2; no definite D call. Germline CDR1 MNHEY, CDR2 SMNVEV (reference sequence). The CDR3 spans 13 residues. Deletions cut 3 bases from V and 1 base from J, with 6 bases between. In nucleotides, the CDR3 is TGTGCCAGCAGTTTTCAGATTAACTATGGCTACACCTTC. Its protein is CASSFQINYGYTF.

In its sample, this clonotype was seen many times. V gene TRBV20-1 combines with J gene TRBJ1-2, with TRBD1 identical over 10 bases. With V trimmed by 3 bases and J by 0 bases, 10 bases remained unmatched. The CDR3 contains 17 residues. Germline CDR1 DFQATT, CDR2 SNEGSKA (reference sequence). CDR3 loop: CSARHSGTGATNYGYTF. As DNA, the CDR3 is TGCAGTGCTAGGCACTCCGGGACAGGGGCAACTAACTATGGCTACACCTTC.

This clonotype was counted many times. V usage is TRBV30 and J usage is TRBJ2-5; 8 bases fit TRBD1. CDR3 length: 14 residues. The ends lost 7 bases at V and 1 base at J; junction bases unmatched: 8. Germline V gene lookup returns CDR1 GTSNPN and CDR2 SVGIG (reference sequence). CDR3 sequence reads: CAFEAGGFQETQYF. The CDR3 nucleotides are TGTGCCTTTGAGGCAGGGGGCTTCCAAGAGACCCAGTACTTC.

The sample holds many counts of this clonotype. The chain couples TRBV20-1 to TRBJ1-5; 9 bases map to TRBD1. The CDR3 is 13 amino acids. Losses at the gene ends were 5 bases for V and 6 bases for J; bases not matched to a gene: 5. From germline, CDR1 is DFQATT and CDR2 SNEGSKA (reference sequence). Written as DNA, the CDR3 is TGCAGTGCTTCGGACAGGGGCAGTCAGCCCCAGCATTTT. Its protein is CSASDRGSQPQHF.

This clonotype was picked up many times. The chain recombines TRBV6-5 with TRBJ1-1; D unclear. The CDR3 sequence is 16 residues long. Trimming stripped 0 bases from V and 1 base from J, with 12 bases between. In germline, CDR1 is MNHEY, CDR2 SVGAGI. This chain's CDR3 is CASSYSMAQENTEAFF. DNA for the CDR3: TGTGCCAGCAGTTACTCGATGGCGCAGGAGAACACTGAAGCTTTCTTT.

This clonotype was recorded at least ten times. CDR3 bases: TGTGCCAGCAGTCGGGACAGGGGCGACTACACCTTC. As protein: CASSRDRGDYTF. V and J are TRBV6-5 and TRBJ1-2; 10 positions agree with TRBD1. The CDR3 has 12 amino acids. V shed 5 bases and J 10 bases; nucleotides not matched to a gene: 4. Germline V gene lookup returns CDR1 MNHEY and CDR2 SVGAGI.

The CDR3 protein is CSPGYNTEAFF. For the CDR3, the DNA is TGCAGCCCTGGCTACAACACTGAAGCTTTCTTT. The genes are TRBV29-1 and TRBJ1-1, with D unclear. The ends were cut back, 8 bases at V and 2 bases at J, with 9 bases in the middle. Germline V lookup: CDR1 SQVTM, CDR2 ANQGSEA. The CDR3 contains 11 residues. Looking up the rest from reference TRBV29-1 and TRBJ1-1 gives the full variable domain: SAVISQKPSRDICQRGTSLTIQCQVDSQVTMMFWYRQQPGQSLTLIATANQGSEATYESGFVIDKFPISRPNLTFSTLTVSNMSPEDSSIYLCSPGYNTEAFFGQGTRLTVV.

This clonotype was observed many times. This chain uses TRBV11-2 with TRBJ1-5; D perhaps matches TRBD1 (6 bases). The CDR3 is 15 amino acids. Trimming left V 0 bases short and J 5 bases short, with 11 bases between. From germline, CDR1 is SGHAT and CDR2 FQNNGV. In nucleotides, the CDR3 is TGTGCCAGCAGCTTAGATTTGGGGGGCCATCAGCCCCAGCATTTT. It is translated as CASSLDLGGHQPQHF.

This clonotype was recorded many times. The genes are TRBV20-1 and TRBJ2-7; D is uncertain. With 1 base removed from V and 0 bases from J, the gap between germline ends came to 7 bases. Germline V CDR1 and CDR2: DFQATT, SNEGSKA (reference sequence). The CDR3 is made up of 13 amino acids. CDR3 sequence reads: CSARVPFSYEQYF. The CDR3 bases are TGCAGTGCTAGAGTACCCTTCTCCTACGAGCAGTACTTC.

The chain combines TRBV20-1 with TRBJ1-1; D possibly corresponds to TRBD1 (5 bases). The V end lost 0 bases, the J end lost 7 bases, and 15 bases lay between the germline ends. The CDR3 consists of 14 residues. In germline, CDR1 is DFQATT, CDR2 SNEGSKA (reference sequence). This CDR3 reads CSAREGWGGGEAFF. In DNA, the CDR3 is TGCAGTGCTAGAGAAGGGTGGGGGGGTGGTGAAGCTTTCTTT.

In this sample, this clonotype turned up many times. The rearrangement uses TRBV6-1 and TRBJ1-1; a weak D match, TRBD1 (5 bases). V shed 6 bases and J shed 6 bases, with 17 bases lying between them. The CDR3 spans 14 residues. Germline V gene sequence: CDR1 MNHNS, CDR2 SASEGT. The CDR3 coding sequence is TGTGCCAGCAGCTCAATTCAGGGTTTCGCTGAAGCTTTCTTT. This sequence encodes CASSSIQGFAEAFF.

This clonotype was counted at least ten times. The chain has TRBV18 and TRBJ1-1; 8 bases match TRBD1. Germline loops: CDR1 KGHSH, CDR2 LQKENI. CDR3 size: 15 residues. J was trimmed by 3 bases and V by 2 bases; bases with no gene match: 5. CDR3 region: CASSPGAGGYTEAFF. CDR3 DNA sequence: TGTGCCAGCTCACCAGGGGCAGGGGGCTACACTGAAGCTTTCTTT.

The gene calls are TRBV5-1 and TRBJ1-1; 9 nucleotides match TRBD1. Trimming at V came to 3 bases and at J to 3 bases, leaving 9 bases not matched to a gene. The CDR3 is 16 residues long. Germline values: CDR1 SGHRS, CDR2 YFSETQ. The CDR3 spells CASSSGTGLSDTEAFF. CDR3 nucleotide sequence: TGCGCCAGCAGCTCAGGGACAGGGTTGTCGGACACTGAAGCTTTCTTT.

This clonotype was picked up many times. The chain employs TRBV20-1 and TRBJ2-7, with 9 positions matching TRBD1. CDR1 and CDR2 (germline): DFQATT, SNEGSKA (reference sequence). The junction had 8 bases not matched to a gene; V was cut back by 6 bases and J by 2 bases. The CDR3 contains 14 residues. CDR3 coding DNA: TGCAGTGCCCGAGGGGACAGGGTCCCCTACGAGCAGTACTTC. Residues: CSARGDRVPYEQYF.

Regarding this clonotype: This may be a read error, as it is one base from a much larger clone. The chain is built from TRBV6-2 or TRBV6-3 and TRBJ2-2, with D possibly TRBD1 on 6 matching bases. The CDR3 loop spans 17 amino acids. Germline V gives CDR1 MNHEY, CDR2 SVGEGT. CDR3 sequence (DNA): TGTGCCAGCATTTACTCGAGGGGGAGACAGAACACCGGGGAGCTGTTTTTT. This encodes CASIYSRGRQNTGELFF.

This clonotype has a count of ten or more. This rearrangement joins TRBV6-5 to TRBJ1-2, with a possible D match to TRBD1 (5 bases). The CDR3 consists of 12 residues. Trimming stripped 2 bases from V and 8 bases from J, with 9 bases between. Germline V gene data show CDR1 as MNHEY and CDR2 as SVGAGI. The chain's CDR3 is CASSYRGDGYTF. In DNA, the CDR3 is TGTGCCAGCAGTTACCGAGGGGACGGCTACACCTTC.

This clonotype was found many times. The rearrangement joins TRBV27 to TRBJ1-5; D uncertain. The V end was cut by 1 base, the J end by 0 bases, with 4 bases between. The length of the CDR3 is 14 residues. The V gene's germline CDR1 is MNHEY and CDR2 SMNVEV (reference sequence). In DNA form, the CDR3 reads TGTGCCAGCAGTTTATGGGGTAGCAATCAGCCCCAGCATTTT. Translation gives CASSLWGSNQPQHF.

The table lists this clonotype with many counts. The V gene is TRBV30, the J gene TRBJ2-7; perhaps D is TRBD1 or TRBD2 (5 bases each). The V gene's germline CDR1 is GTSNPN and CDR2 SVGIG (reference sequence). Trimming took off 2 bases at V and 5 bases at J, with 13 bases between the two ends. There are 13 residues in the CDR3. CDR3 DNA: TGTGCCTGGAGTTACGGGACGTCGGACGAGCAGTACTTC. It is translated as CAWSYGTSDEQYF.

This clonotype was counted ten times or more. This chain connects TRBV18 to TRBJ2-7; 9 bases map to TRBD1. The CDR3 totals 14 residues. The germline V gene has CDR1 KGHSH and CDR2 LQKENI. V dropped 3 bases and J dropped 6; count of bases not matched to a gene: 6. The CDR3 sequence is CASSPLGQGSEQYF. In DNA form, the CDR3 reads TGTGCCAGCTCACCGTTGGGACAGGGCAGCGAGCAGTACTTC.

Details on this clonotype: A much larger clone lies a single base off, so this may be a read error. The rearrangement links TRBV5-4 to TRBJ2-7, with TRBD2 as a possible D gene (7 bases). This CDR3 has 13 amino acids. Trimming left V 5 bases short and J 12 bases short, with 21 bases between. Germline-derived CDR1 and CDR2 are SGHNT and YYREEE (reference sequence). This CDR3 is CASSREAGAAVYF. The CDR3 DNA reads as TGTGCCAGCAGTCGTGAGGCGGGGGCCGCGGTGTACTTC.